The rows below give T cell receptor beta chains drawn from one sample of a study of cytomegalovirus exposure and HLA in healthy donors. Here immunoSEQ multiplex PCR was the method, and the copy in TCRdb shows in-frame clones only, minus some. Recorded here are about 150,000 clones; the top ten clones represent under 2%. Sequenced: PBMCs. The receptors originated from a woman aged 50 to 60 in good health and CMV-seronegative. Each CDR3 is given with its conserved first and last residue. Fields, in order: D gene, J gene, V gene, CDR3 DNA, CDR3 protein. D genes are given only for firm matches.

D gene: .; J gene: TRBJ1-1; V gene: TRBV7-9; CDR3 DNA: TGTGCCAGCAGCTCCCCGGTACTCACTGAAGCTTTCTTT; CDR3 protein: CASSSPVLTEAFF
D gene: .; J gene: TRBJ2-7; V gene: TRBV11-1; CDR3 DNA: TGTGCCAGCAGCTTATCCCCGGTCTCCTACGAGCAGTACTTC; CDR3 protein: CASSLSPVSYEQYF
D gene: TRBD2; J gene: TRBJ2-7; V gene: TRBV14; CDR3 DNA: TGTGCCAGCAGCCCCCAGCGGGGCCCCTACGAGCAGTACTTC; CDR3 protein: CASSPQRGPYEQYF
D gene: .; J gene: TRBJ2-2; V gene: TRBV7-9; CDR3 DNA: TGTGCCAGCAGCTTATTCGCGGCGTGGAACACCGGGGAGCTGTTTTTT; CDR3 protein: CASSLFAAWNTGELFF
D gene: TRBD1; J gene: TRBJ2-7; V gene: TRBV30; CDR3 DNA: TGTGCCTGGGACGGGACAGAGACTGCCTACGAGCAGTACTTC; CDR3 protein: CAWDGTETAYEQYF
D gene: .; J gene: TRBJ2-7; V gene: TRBV7-3; CDR3 DNA: TGTGCCAGCAGCTTAAGGGCGGGGTACGAGCAGTACTTC; CDR3 protein: CASSLRAGYEQYF
D gene: TRBD1; J gene: TRBJ2-3; V gene: TRBV5-1; CDR3 DNA: TGCGCCAGCAGCGTCCCGGGACAGGAAACAGATACGCAGTATTTT; CDR3 protein: CASSVPGQETDTQYF
D gene: TRBD1; J gene: TRBJ2-3; V gene: TRBV5-1; CDR3 DNA: TGCGCCAGCAGCTTGGAAGGGACAGGGGGCATAGATACGCAGTATTTT; CDR3 protein: CASSLEGTGGIDTQYF
D gene: .; J gene: TRBJ1-4; V gene: TRBV18; CDR3 DNA: TGTGCCAGCTCACCCTTGGGGTTCGCAGGGGAAAAACTGTTTTTT; CDR3 protein: CASSPLGFAGEKLFF
D gene: .; J gene: TRBJ2-3; V gene: TRBV4-2; CDR3 DNA: TGTGCCAGCAGCCTCCAGTCAGGAAGCACAGATACGCAGTATTTT; CDR3 protein: CASSLQSGSTDTQYF
D gene: TRBD1; J gene: TRBJ1-2; V gene: TRBV28; CDR3 DNA: TGTGCCAGCCAAGTCTTAGGGGGCGGGGGCTACACCTTC; CDR3 protein: CASQVLGGGGYTF
D gene: TRBD2; J gene: TRBJ2-1; V gene: TRBV28; CDR3 DNA: TGTGCCAGCAGTTCCCTCGGACTAGCCAGGGAGCAGTTCTTC; CDR3 protein: CASSSLGLAREQFF
D gene: TRBD2; J gene: TRBJ2-1; V gene: TRBV7-3; CDR3 DNA: TGTGCCAGCAGCTTAGGGTCGGTAGCGGGAGGGTTAAATGAGCAGTTCTTC; CDR3 protein: CASSLGSVAGGLNEQFF
D gene: .; J gene: TRBJ1-1; V gene: TRBV7-3; CDR3 DNA: TGTGCCAGCAGCTTAATCGGGGGTAACACTGAAGCTTTCTTT; CDR3 protein: CASSLIGGNTEAFF
D gene: .; J gene: TRBJ1-1; V gene: TRBV7-2; CDR3 DNA: TGTGCCAGCAGCTTAGATTACAGGGATACTGAAGCTTTCTTT; CDR3 protein: CASSLDYRDTEAFF
D gene: .; J gene: TRBJ1-2; V gene: TRBV7-9; CDR3 DNA: TGTGCCAGCAGCTCCAATCAGGGACTCTATGGCTACACCTTC; CDR3 protein: CASSSNQGLYGYTF
D gene: TRBD2; J gene: TRBJ2-7; V gene: TRBV9; CDR3 DNA: TGTGCCAGCAGCCCCCCGGCGGGGGAGGGACTCCACGAGCAGTACTTC; CDR3 protein: CASSPPAGEGLHEQYF
D gene: .; J gene: TRBJ1-1; V gene: TRBV5-1; CDR3 DNA: TGCGCCAGCAGCTTCGGGCAGGGGCAGAACACTGAAGCTTTCTTT; CDR3 protein: CASSFGQGQNTEAFF
D gene: TRBD2; J gene: TRBJ2-1; V gene: TRBV7-9; CDR3 DNA: TGTGCCAGCAGCTTAGTGGCGGGAGGTACCGGGTATGAGCAGTTCTTC; CDR3 protein: CASSLVAGGTGYEQFF
D gene: TRBD2; J gene: TRBJ2-7; V gene: TRBV28; CDR3 DNA: TGTGCCAGCGCTAGCGGATACTACGAGCAGTACTTC; CDR3 protein: CASASGYYEQYF
D gene: TRBD2; J gene: TRBJ2-3; V gene: TRBV5-1; CDR3 DNA: TGCGCCAGCAGCCCCAGACCTATGACTAGCGGGAACACAGATACGCAGTATTTT; CDR3 protein: CASSPRPMTSGNTDTQYF
D gene: .; J gene: TRBJ2-7; V gene: TRBV7-2; CDR3 DNA: TGTGCCAGCAGCCCGGACTGGCAGACATACGAGCAGTACTTC; CDR3 protein: CASSPDWQTYEQYF
D gene: TRBD2; J gene: TRBJ2-1; V gene: TRBV4-1; CDR3 DNA: TGCGCCAGCAGCCTCGGACTAGCCCATGAGCAGTTCTTC; CDR3 protein: CASSLGLAHEQFF
D gene: .; J gene: TRBJ2-5; V gene: TRBV11-3; CDR3 DNA: TGTGCCAGCAGCTTAGGGATCGGGTCGACCCAGTACTTC; CDR3 protein: CASSLGIGSTQYF
D gene: TRBD1; J gene: TRBJ1-4; V gene: TRBV30; CDR3 DNA: TGTGCCTGGCGCATGGACAGGGGTCTTAATGAAAAACTGTTTTTT; CDR3 protein: CAWRMDRGLNEKLFF
D gene: .; J gene: TRBJ2-7; V gene: TRBV14; CDR3 DNA: TGTGCCAGCAGCACCGGACAGCCCCGCTCCTACGAGCAGTACTTC; CDR3 protein: CASSTGQPRSYEQYF
D gene: .; J gene: TRBJ1-2; V gene: TRBV7-9; CDR3 DNA: TGTGCCAGCACCCAATCCGAGACTTATGGCTACACCTTC; CDR3 protein: CASTQSETYGYTF
D gene: TRBD1; J gene: TRBJ2-7; V gene: TRBV29-1; CDR3 DNA: TGCAGCGTCTCAGGGGGCGAGGGCTACGAGCAGTACTTC; CDR3 protein: CSVSGGEGYEQYF
D gene: .; J gene: TRBJ2-5; V gene: TRBV7-7; CDR3 DNA: TGTGCCAGCAGCGAACGCCCAAACGGGGAGACCCAGTACTTC; CDR3 protein: CASSERPNGETQYF
D gene: .; J gene: TRBJ2-1; V gene: TRBV28; CDR3 DNA: TGTGCCAGCAGTTTCCCCGGGGACAATGAGCAGTTCTTC; CDR3 protein: CASSFPGDNEQFF
D gene: TRBD2; J gene: TRBJ2-3; V gene: TRBV5-1; CDR3 DNA: TGCGCCAGCAGCTCCCACCCGACTAGCGGAAGCACAGATACGCAGTATTTT; CDR3 protein: CASSSHPTSGSTDTQYF
D gene: TRBD1; J gene: TRBJ1-5; V gene: TRBV7-9; CDR3 DNA: TGTGCCAGCAGCGTGACAGGGAGAGGACAGCCCCAGCATTTT; CDR3 protein: CASSVTGRGQPQHF
D gene: TRBD2; J gene: TRBJ2-1; V gene: TRBV28; CDR3 DNA: TGTGCCAGCAGTCCTATCGGGGAGACTAGCGGGATTTTTAATGAGCAGTTCTTC; CDR3 protein: CASSPIGETSGIFNEQFF
D gene: .; J gene: TRBJ1-1; V gene: TRBV4-1; CDR3 DNA: TGCGCCAGCAGCCAAGGACTGTTGGCCACTGAAGCTTTCTTT; CDR3 protein: CASSQGLLATEAFF
D gene: TRBD2; J gene: TRBJ2-3; V gene: TRBV5-1; CDR3 DNA: TGCGCCAGCAGCTTGGATGGGGGGGTTACAGATACGCAGTATTTT; CDR3 protein: CASSLDGGVTDTQYF
D gene: .; J gene: TRBJ1-2; V gene: TRBV27; CDR3 DNA: TGTGCCAGCAGTGCCGACCGGGGGACTAACTATGGCTACACCTTC; CDR3 protein: CASSADRGTNYGYTF
D gene: .; J gene: TRBJ2-5; V gene: TRBV7-7; CDR3 DNA: TGTGCCAGCAGCTTAGTGGTAGAAGAGACCCAGTACTTC; CDR3 protein: CASSLVVEETQYF
D gene: .; J gene: TRBJ2-2; V gene: TRBV4-2; CDR3 DNA: TGTGCCAGCAGCCAAGGGCAGGACACCGGGGAGCTGTTTTTT; CDR3 protein: CASSQGQDTGELFF
D gene: TRBD1; J gene: TRBJ2-1; V gene: TRBV20-1; CDR3 DNA: TGCAGTGCAGGGACAGTCAATGAGCAGTTCTTC; CDR3 protein: CSAGTVNEQFF
D gene: TRBD2; J gene: TRBJ2-3; V gene: TRBV11-2; CDR3 DNA: TGTGCCAGCAGCTCACGGGGGGACTCCACAGATACGCAGTATTTT; CDR3 protein: CASSSRGDSTDTQYF
D gene: .; J gene: TRBJ1-2; V gene: TRBV5-8; CDR3 DNA: TGTGCCAGCAGCCTACTAAATAACTATGGCTACACCTTC; CDR3 protein: CASSLLNNYGYTF
D gene: TRBD2; J gene: TRBJ2-5; V gene: TRBV7-9; CDR3 DNA: TGTGCCAGCAGCTTACCGGGAGGGCGTACGGAGACCCAGTACTTC; CDR3 protein: CASSLPGGRTETQYF
D gene: .; J gene: TRBJ1-2; V gene: TRBV30; CDR3 DNA: TGTGCCTGGAGTGTAAGGAGGGGCCCGGGGGTCTATGGCTACACCTTC; CDR3 protein: CAWSVRRGPGVYGYTF
D gene: .; J gene: TRBJ2-1; V gene: TRBV7-2; CDR3 DNA: TGTGCCAGCAGCTTAGCCCCGAGGTATGAGCAGTTCTTC; CDR3 protein: CASSLAPRYEQFF
D gene: TRBD1; J gene: TRBJ2-7; V gene: TRBV5-1; CDR3 DNA: TGCGCCAGCAGGGTTGGGACAGGTCAACAATCCTACGAGCAGTACTTC; CDR3 protein: CASRVGTGQQSYEQYF
D gene: TRBD1; J gene: TRBJ2-7; V gene: TRBV9; CDR3 DNA: TGTGCCAGCAGCGTAGGTGGGACAGGAACCTACGAGCAGTACTTC; CDR3 protein: CASSVGGTGTYEQYF
D gene: TRBD1; J gene: TRBJ1-5; V gene: TRBV9; CDR3 DNA: TGTGCCAGCAGCTTTGGGACAGGGGATCAGCCCCAGCATTTT; CDR3 protein: CASSFGTGDQPQHF
D gene: .; J gene: TRBJ1-5; V gene: TRBV18; CDR3 DNA: TGTGCCAGCTCACCAGTGCAGGGGAATCAGCCCCAGCATTTT; CDR3 protein: CASSPVQGNQPQHF
D gene: .; J gene: TRBJ2-3; V gene: TRBV7-7; CDR3 DNA: TGTGCCAGCAGCTTAGGAGGAACTAAGATAGATACGCAGTATTTT; CDR3 protein: CASSLGGTKIDTQYF
D gene: .; J gene: TRBJ1-2; V gene: TRBV28; CDR3 DNA: TGTGCCAGCAGTTTATGGGGCAGGCCCGTTTCTAACTATGGCTACACCTTC; CDR3 protein: CASSLWGRPVSNYGYTF